This T cell receptor (beta chain) was sequenced for a study of shared clonotypes between healthy human individuals. Researchers partitioned CD4+ cells into CD45RA+ naive and CD45RA-negative memory subsets. The CDR3 has 18 residues. V was clipped by 3 bases and J by 2 bases, with 23 bases between them. The germline V gene encodes CDR1 SGHAT and CDR2 FQDESV (reference sequence). Clones were read by immunoSEQ multiplex PCR, and TCRdb kept only the in-frame ones, dropping some. The sample yields roughly 2.4 million clones, approximately 95% seen once. The sample consisted of naive CD4+ T cells sorted from blood. Subset denoted: CD45RA+ positively selected. The rearrangement links TRBV11-1 to TRBJ2-7; D is possibly TRBD1 (6 bases). This clonotype originated in a man between 18 and 35 years old in good health. CDR3 loop: CASSLTMDRGGDPYEQYF. The DNA of the CDR3 is TGTGCCAGCAGCTTGACAATGGACAGAGGTGGTGACCCCTACGAGCAGTACTTC. Complete variable domain (other parts from reference TRBV11-1 and TRBJ2-7): EAEVAQSPRYKITEKSQAVAFWCDPISGHATLYWYRQILGQGPELLVQFQDESVVDDSQLPKDRFSAERLKGVDSTLKIQPAELGDSAMYLCASSLTMDRGGDPYEQYFGPGTRLTVT.